A selection of T cell receptor beta chains follows, all from one sample in a study of blood T cell repertoires in COVID-19. Assay used: immunoSEQ multiplex PCR; TCRdb lists only in-frame clones, some missing. The profile covers around 170,000 clones, with more than 80% appearing a single time and roughly 12% taken by the ten largest. Sequencing used PBMCs or T cells enriched from blood (not recorded which). These receptors were collected from a man over 45 who had recovered from COVID-19. Each CDR3 is given with its conserved first and last residue. D genes are given only for firm matches. Expanded clones are given a class, and other clones once, few, many or no size at all.

D	J	V	size	CDR3	DNA
TRBD1	TRBJ1-4	TRBV29-1	once	CSATGTNEKLFF	TGCAGCGCGACAGGGACTAATGAAAAACTGTTTTTT
-	TRBJ1-6	TRBV28	-	CASSPAGTSNSPLHF	TGTGCCAGCAGTCCTGCCGGGACAAGTAATTCACCCCTCCACTTT
-	TRBJ2-1	TRBV5-1	-	CASSSQGPNEQFF	TGCGCCAGCAGTTCCCAGGGCCCCAATGAGCAGTTCTTC
TRBD1	TRBJ1-6	TRBV27	-	CASSSRQGDSPLHF	TGTGCCAGCAGTTCCAGACAGGGGGATTCACCCCTCCACTTT
-	TRBJ1-1	TRBV10-3	-	CAIKLTGANTEAFF	TGTGCCATCAAGCTGACAGGAGCTAACACTGAAGCTTTCTTT
-	TRBJ1-5	TRBV5-1	-	CASSLDRSNQPQHF	TGCGCCAGCAGCTTGGACCGGAGCAATCAGCCCCAGCATTTT
TRBD1	TRBJ1-6	TRBV19	-	CASTTSGGSYNSPLHF	TGTGCCAGTACGACTTCAGGGGGCTCGTATAATTCACCCCTCCACTTT
TRBD1	TRBJ1-5	TRBV28	-	CASSFGTGVQPQHF	TGTGCCAGCAGTTTCGGGACAGGGGTACAGCCCCAGCATTTT
TRBD2	TRBJ2-3	TRBV6-6	-	CASSRRLGGGFTDTQYF	TGTGCCAGCAGTCGACGACTGGGCGGGGGGTTCACAGATACGCAGTATTTT
-	TRBJ1-6	TRBV7-8	-	CASSPPGSPLHF	TGTGCCAGCAGCCCACCCGGTTCACCCCTCCACTTT
TRBD1	TRBJ1-1	TRBV6-5	-	CASRKGQGRTEAFF	TGTGCCAGCAGAAAAGGACAGGGTCGCACTGAAGCTTTCTTT
-	TRBJ1-6	TRBV2	-	CASSGGNLSPDSPLHF	TGTGCCAGCAGTGGCGGGAACCTAAGTCCGGATTCACCCCTCCACTTT
-	TRBJ1-5	TRBV28	-	CASSLLLGGGGQPQHF	TGTGCCAGCAGTTTACTCCTGGGGGGAGGCGGTCAGCCCCAGCATTTT
TRBD1	TRBJ1-4	TRBV27	-	CASSTRDRNEKLFF	TGTGCCAGCAGTACCCGGGACAGGAATGAAAAACTGTTTTTT
TRBD1	TRBJ1-5	TRBV6-2/TRBV6-3	-	CASSYSPGQGMQPQHF	TGTGCCAGCAGTTACTCGCCCGGACAGGGGATGCAGCCCCAGCATTTT
-	TRBJ1-5	TRBV9	once	CASSILAQVPGHRNQPQHF	TGTGCCAGCAGCATCCTGGCACAGGTCCCGGGACACCGCAATCAGCCCCAGCATTTT
TRBD1	TRBJ1-1	TRBV7-9	-	CASSLGQGNTEAFF	TGTGCCAGCAGCTTGGGACAGGGGAACACTGAAGCTTTCTTT
TRBD1	TRBJ1-2	TRBV19	-	CASIPGQAPNYGYTF	TGTGCCAGTATCCCTGGACAGGCGCCTAACTATGGCTACACCTTC
TRBD1	TRBJ2-3	TRBV2	-	CASSRDSPGDTQYF	TGTGCCAGCAGTCGGGACAGCCCTGGGGATACGCAGTATTTT
TRBD1	TRBJ1-6	TRBV7-3	-	CASSTTGGVTPLHF	TGTGCCAGCAGCACGACAGGGGGCGTTACACCCCTCCACTTT
-	TRBJ1-2	TRBV24-1	-	CATSDHREGGYTF	TGTGCCACCAGTGATCACAGGGAGGGAGGCTACACCTTC
TRBD1	TRBJ1-1	TRBV19	-	CASSIVGTANTEAFF	TGTGCCAGTAGTATTGTTGGGACAGCGAACACTGAAGCTTTCTTT
-	TRBJ2-1	TRBV9	-	CASSAQGNEQFF	TGTGCCAGCAGCGCACAGGGAAATGAGCAGTTCTTC
TRBD1	TRBJ1-2	TRBV19	few	CASRGTETNYGYTF	TGTGCCAGTAGAGGGACAGAGACTAACTATGGCTACACCTTC
-	TRBJ2-7	TRBV4-3	once	CASSQERQGRDEQYF	TGCGCCAGCAGCCAAGAGAGACAGGGGAGGGACGAGCAGTACTTC
TRBD2	TRBJ2-3	TRBV2	-	CASSEAWSGGNADTQYF	TGTGCCAGCAGTGAAGCGTGGAGCGGGGGGAACGCAGATACGCAGTATTTT
-	TRBJ1-1	TRBV11-3	-	CASSLNQGSTEAFF	TGTGCCAGCAGCTTAAATCAGGGGTCCACTGAAGCTTTCTTT
-	TRBJ1-2	TRBV5-4	-	CASSLGAGTLNYGYTF	TGTGCCAGCAGCTTGGGGGCGGGCACACTTAACTATGGCTACACCTTC
TRBD1	TRBJ1-1	TRBV14	-	CASSLRTGPGTEAFF	TGTGCCAGCAGCCTAAGGACAGGGCCGGGCACTGAAGCTTTCTTT
TRBD1	TRBJ1-2	TRBV6-1	-	CASSQLGTDGYTF	TGTGCCAGCAGTCAACTCGGGACAGATGGCTACACCTTC
-	TRBJ1-1	TRBV5-1	once	CASSPGTAQGTEAFF	TGCGCCAGCAGCCCAGGCACAGCCCAGGGGACTGAAGCTTTCTTT
TRBD1	TRBJ2-2	TRBV24-1	-	CATSTGGNTGELFF	TGTGCCACCAGTACAGGGGGGAACACCGGGGAGCTGTTTTTT
-	TRBJ1-1	TRBV2	-	CASRDLKGTEAFF	TGTGCCAGCAGAGACCTGAAGGGGACTGAAGCTTTCTTT
-	TRBJ1-1	TRBV19	-	CASQQNSLRTEAFF	TGTGCCAGCCAGCAGAACAGCTTGAGAACTGAAGCTTTCTTT
TRBD2	TRBJ2-3	TRBV27	-	CASSLAGGPPDTQYF	TGTGCCAGCAGTTTGGCGGGGGGGCCCCCAGATACGCAGTATTTT
TRBD1	TRBJ1-5	TRBV28	-	CASTGKTGTQPQHF	TGTGCCAGCACGGGGAAGACAGGGACTCAGCCCCAGCATTTT
-	TRBJ1-3	TRBV4-1	-	CASSRSGSRRSGNTIYF	TGCGCCAGCAGCCGAAGCGGGTCCAGGCGCTCTGGAAACACCATATATTTT
-	TRBJ1-5	TRBV4-2	-	CASSPTENSNQPQHF	TGTGCCAGCAGCCCGACAGAGAATAGCAATCAGCCCCAGCATTTT
-	TRBJ2-1	TRBV10-2	-	CASQVLLNNEQFF	TGCGCCAGCCAGGTCCTTTTGAACAATGAGCAGTTCTTC
-	TRBJ1-5	TRBV28	-	CASRSGIHQPQHF	TGTGCCAGCAGGTCAGGGATCCATCAGCCCCAGCATTTT
TRBD1	TRBJ2-7	TRBV27	-	CASSLKDRVLYEQYF	TGTGCCAGCAGTTTGAAGGACAGGGTCTTATACGAGCAGTACTTC
TRBD1	TRBJ1-2	TRBV7-8	-	CASSWGRGDYGYTF	TGTGCCAGCTCCTGGGGCAGGGGGGACTATGGCTACACCTTC
-	TRBJ2-3	TRBV9	once	CASSGHTSTDTQYF	TGTGCCAGCAGCGGACATACTAGCACAGATACGCAGTATTTT
TRBD2	TRBJ2-2	TRBV13	-	CASSPGTSGTGELFF	TGTGCCAGCAGCCCGGGGACTAGTGGGACCGGGGAGCTGTTTTTT
TRBD1	TRBJ2-1	TRBV19	-	CASSIGQGVTYNEQFF	TGTGCCAGTAGTATCGGACAGGGGGTCACCTACAATGAGCAGTTCTTC
-	TRBJ1-4	TRBV2	-	CASSTSRVEKLFF	TGTGCCAGCAGTACGAGCAGGGTTGAAAAACTGTTTTTT
-	TRBJ1-1	TRBV21-1	-	CACLKGIRAEAFF	TGTGCCTGCCTTAAGGGGATTCGGGCTGAAGCTTTCTTT
-	TRBJ1-5	TRBV6-5	-	CASIRGADQPQHF	TGTGCCAGCATCCGGGGGGCGGATCAGCCCCAGCATTTT